One and the same sample provided the 7 T cell receptor beta chains below, sequenced in a study of T cell changes during pregnancy in multiple sclerosis. Libraries were prepared by immunoSEQ multiplex PCR; TCRdb keeps only in-frame clonotypes and omits some of them. This table has roughly 40,000 clones, about 92% appearing once. The sample in question was peripheral blood, obtained before pregnancy. The receptors derive from a female donor with multiple sclerosis, enrolled in a pregnancy study.

V usage is TRBV7-9 and J usage is TRBJ2-1, with 7 nucleotides matching TRBD1. Unmatched junction bases numbered 13, after V lost 11 bases and J lost 9 bases. This CDR3 is built from 13 residues. Germline CDR1 and CDR2: SEHNR and FQNEAQ (reference sequence). The CDR3 sequence: CAGQPTGMGEQFF. CDR3 nucleotides: TGTGCCGGTCAGCCGACAGGGATGGGTGAGCAGTTCTTC.

V usage is TRBV5-4 and J usage is TRBJ2-5; TRBD2 agrees at 7 bases. Germline trimming cut 1 base from V and 1 base from J; bases unmatched to any gene: 7. Per the germline V gene, CDR1 is SGHNT and CDR2 is YYREEE (reference sequence). The length of the CDR3 is 16 residues. In nucleotides, the CDR3 is TGTGCCAGCAGCTTGACAGCGGGGTGGGGCCAAGAGACCCAGTACTTC. Encoded protein: CASSLTAGWGQETQYF. Using reference TRBV5-4 and TRBJ2-5 for the parts outside the CDR3, the full variable domain is ETGVTQSPTHLIKTRGQQVTLRCSSQSGHNTVSWYQQALGQGPQFIFQYYREEENGRGNFPPRFSGLQFPNYSSELNVNALELDDSALYLCASSLTAGWGQETQYFGPGTRLLVL.

Comments on this clone: Germline and junction disagree at one end, which may indicate a read error. The V gene is TRBV27, the J gene TRBJ2-3; 7 bases align to TRBD1. The germline V gene has CDR1 MNHEY and CDR2 SMNVEV (reference sequence). CDR3 length: 14 residues. CDR3 protein: CASSWVQGTATQYF. In DNA, the CDR3 is TGTGCCAGCAGTTGGGTACAGGGGACAGCTACGCAGTATTTT.

V is TRBV10-2 and J is TRBJ1-1, with D possibly TRBD1 on 6 matching bases. Trimming removed 3 bases from V and 4 bases from J, with 21 bases in between. Germline CDR1 and CDR2: WSHSY and SAAADI. The CDR3 has 17 amino acids. CDR3 sequence (DNA): TGCGCCAGCAGTGACCCTTCTCACGAACAGGGACCCACTGAAGCTTTCTTT. It specifies CASSDPSHEQGPTEAFF.

V usage is TRBV10-2 and J usage is TRBJ2-7, with TRBD2 as a possible D gene (6 bases). CDR3 size: 16 residues. The ends were cut back, 6 bases at V and 0 bases at J, with 18 bases in the middle. Per the germline V gene, CDR1 is WSHSY and CDR2 is SAAADI. CDR3 coding DNA: TGCGCCAGCAGCGACAACTGGGGACTGAGCTCCTACGAGCAGTACTTC. It translates to CASSDNWGLSSYEQYF.

This rearrangement joins TRBV6-6 to TRBJ1-3; 7 bases map to TRBD1. Germline CDR1 is MNHNY and CDR2 is SVGAGI (reference sequence). The CDR3 extends over 15 amino acids. Germline trimming cut 5 bases from V and 4 bases from J; bases unmatched to any gene: 8. The CDR3 DNA reads TGTGCCAGCAGTGACCCTTGGACAGGAGGAAACACCATATATTTT. It is translated as CASSDPWTGGNTIYF.

The rearrangement uses TRBV19 and TRBJ1-2; TRBD1 might be the D (6 bases). Germline CDR1 and CDR2: LNHDA and SQIVND (reference sequence). CDR3 length: 14 residues. The V end was cut by 3 bases, the J end by 6 bases, with 14 bases between. DNA for the CDR3: TGTGCCAGTAGTATCCTGGGGGGGCCGGATGGCTACACCTTC. Translated: CASSILGGPDGYTF. Variable domain in full (rest from reference TRBV19 and TRBJ1-2): DGGITQSPKYLFRKEGQNVTLSCEQNLNHDAMYWYRQDPGQGLRLIYYSQIVNDFQKGDIAEGYSVSREKKESFPLTVTSAQKNPTAFYLCASSILGGPDGYTFGSGTRLTVV.